This entry is about one T cell receptor beta chain. What it binds is unknown. Primers: 60 Vbeta forward and 13 Jbeta reverse. Some clones are missing from TCRdb's copy, which holds only in-frame ones; the method was immunoSEQ multiplex PCR. The repertoire holds fewer than 90,000 clones, with about three quarters as singletons. The data stem from a study of cytomegalovirus exposure and HLA in healthy donors. Study conclusions and caveats: Reports indicate that TCR beta sequences accurately predicted the HLA-A and HLA-B alleles of most subjects. Indistinguishable V segments, including TRBV6-2 and TRBV6-3, were excluded. According to the study, around 150 TCR beta chains were cytomegalovirus-associated.

Germline-derived CDR1 and CDR2 are LNHDA and SQIVND (reference sequence). The J segment lost 5 bases and the V segment lost 0 bases, leaving 10 bases of the junction unmatched. The CDR3 spans 16 residues. Sequencing was performed on PBMCs. The rearrangement uses TRBV19 and TRBJ2-7, with 7 positions matching TRBD1. This sequence was found in a female donor in good health and CMV-seronegative. In DNA, the CDR3 is TGTGCCAGTAGTATAGATCTTACAGGGGCGTTCGACGAGCAGTACTTC. Translation gives CASSIDLTGAFDEQYF.